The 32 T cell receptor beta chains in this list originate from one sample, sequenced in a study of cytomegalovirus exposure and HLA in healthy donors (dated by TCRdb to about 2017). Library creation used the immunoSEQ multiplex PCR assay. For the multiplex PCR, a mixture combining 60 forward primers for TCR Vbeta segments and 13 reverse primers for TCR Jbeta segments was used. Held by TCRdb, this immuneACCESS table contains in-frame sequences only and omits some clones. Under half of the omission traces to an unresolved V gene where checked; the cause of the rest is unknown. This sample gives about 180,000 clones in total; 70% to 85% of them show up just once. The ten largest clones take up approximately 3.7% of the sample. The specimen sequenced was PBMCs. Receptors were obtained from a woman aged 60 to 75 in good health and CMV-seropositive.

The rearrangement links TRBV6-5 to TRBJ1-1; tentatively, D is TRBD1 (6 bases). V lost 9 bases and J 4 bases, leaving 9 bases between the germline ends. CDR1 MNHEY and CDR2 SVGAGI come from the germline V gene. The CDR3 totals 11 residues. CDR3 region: CASQGTTEAFF. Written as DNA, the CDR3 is TGTGCCAGTCAGGGGACCACTGAAGCTTTCTTT.

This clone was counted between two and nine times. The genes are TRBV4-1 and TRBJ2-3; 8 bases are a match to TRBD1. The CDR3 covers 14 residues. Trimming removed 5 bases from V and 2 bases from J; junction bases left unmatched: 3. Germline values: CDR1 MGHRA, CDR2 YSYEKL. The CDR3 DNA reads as TGCGCCAGCAGCGGACAGGGCTCCACAGATACGCAGTATTTT. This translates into CASSGQGSTDTQYF.

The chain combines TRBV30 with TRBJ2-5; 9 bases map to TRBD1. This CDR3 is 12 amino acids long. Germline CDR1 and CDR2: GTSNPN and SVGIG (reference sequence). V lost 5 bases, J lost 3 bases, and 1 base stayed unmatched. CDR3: CAWGTGKETQYF. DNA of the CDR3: TGTGCCTGGGGGACAGGGAAAGAGACCCAGTACTTC. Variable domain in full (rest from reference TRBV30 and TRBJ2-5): SQTIHQWPATLVQPVGSPLSLECTVEGTSNPNLYWYRQAAGRGLQLLFYSVGIGQISSEVPQNLSASRPQDRQFILSSKKLLLSDSGFYLCAWGTGKETQYFGPGTRLLVL.

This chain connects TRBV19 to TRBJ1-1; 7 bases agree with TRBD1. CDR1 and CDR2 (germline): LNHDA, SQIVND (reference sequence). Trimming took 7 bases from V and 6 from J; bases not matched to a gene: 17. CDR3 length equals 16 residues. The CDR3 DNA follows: TGTGCCAGTATTACAACTACAGGGGTAGCAATGTCTGAAGCTTTCTTT. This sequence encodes CASITTTGVAMSEAFF.

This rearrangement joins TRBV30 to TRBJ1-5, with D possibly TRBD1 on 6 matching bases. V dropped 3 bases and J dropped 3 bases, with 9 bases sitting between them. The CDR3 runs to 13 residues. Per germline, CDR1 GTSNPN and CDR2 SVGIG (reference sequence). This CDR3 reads CAWRSGDNQPQHF. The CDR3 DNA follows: TGTGCCTGGAGGTCAGGGGACAATCAGCCCCAGCATTTT.

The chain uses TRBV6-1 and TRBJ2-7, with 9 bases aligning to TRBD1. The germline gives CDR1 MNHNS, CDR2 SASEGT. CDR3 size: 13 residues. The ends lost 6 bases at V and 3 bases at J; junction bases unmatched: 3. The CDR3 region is CASRSGQGYEQYF. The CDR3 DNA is TGTGCCAGCAGATCGGGACAGGGCTACGAGCAGTACTTC.

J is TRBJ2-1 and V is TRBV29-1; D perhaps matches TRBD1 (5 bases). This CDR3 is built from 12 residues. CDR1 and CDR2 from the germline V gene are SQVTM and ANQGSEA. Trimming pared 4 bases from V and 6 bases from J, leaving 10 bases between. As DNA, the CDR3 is TGCAGCGTTGGGGTCCAGGGCAATGAGCAGTTCTTC. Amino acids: CSVGVQGNEQFF.

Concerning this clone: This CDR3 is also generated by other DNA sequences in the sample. Here the CDR3 DNA reads TGTGCCAGCAGCCCGACTAGCGGGGCGAACACCGGGGAGCTGTTTTTT. Translating gives CASSPTSGANTGELFF. The rearrangement links TRBV11-2 to TRBJ2-2, with 11 bases that match TRBD2. Germline CDR1 is SGHAT and CDR2 is FQNNGV. V was pared by 5 bases and J by 0 bases, with 2 bases of the junction left unmatched. The CDR3 loop spans 16 amino acids.

CDR3 in DNA: TGTGCCAGCAGCCCAAGCCCGGACAGGGGTGGCTACACCTTC. It specifies CASSPSPDRGGYTF. This rearrangement joins TRBV7-2 to TRBJ1-2; 9 bases line up with TRBD1. This CDR3 is 14 amino acids long. Per the germline V gene, CDR1 is SGHTA and CDR2 is FQGNSA. Trimming removed 5 bases from V and 7 bases from J; junction bases left unmatched: 8.

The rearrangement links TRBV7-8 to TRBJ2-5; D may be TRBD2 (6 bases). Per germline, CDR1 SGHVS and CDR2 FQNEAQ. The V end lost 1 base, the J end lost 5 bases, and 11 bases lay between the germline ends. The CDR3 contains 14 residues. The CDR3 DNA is TGTGCCAGCAGCTTAGTTGGAGGGGCTGAGACCCAGTACTTC. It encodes CASSLVGGAETQYF. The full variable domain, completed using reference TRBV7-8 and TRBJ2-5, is GAGVSQSPRYKVAKRGQDVALRCDPISGHVSLFWYQQALGQGPEFLTYFQNEAQLDKSGLPSDRFFAERPEGSVSTLKIQRTQQEDSAVYLCASSLVGGAETQYFGPGTRLLVL.

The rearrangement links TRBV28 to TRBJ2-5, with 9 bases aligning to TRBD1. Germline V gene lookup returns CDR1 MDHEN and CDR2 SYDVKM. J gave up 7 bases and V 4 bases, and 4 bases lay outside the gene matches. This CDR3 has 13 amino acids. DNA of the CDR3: TGTGCCAGCAGTTCCGGACAGGGGACGACCCAGTACTTC. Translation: CASSSGQGTTQYF.

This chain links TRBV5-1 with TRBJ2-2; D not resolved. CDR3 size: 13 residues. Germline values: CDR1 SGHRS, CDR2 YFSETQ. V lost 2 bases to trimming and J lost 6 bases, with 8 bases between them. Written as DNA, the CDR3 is TGCGCCAGCAGCTTAGCAGGCCCCGGGGAGCTGTTTTTT. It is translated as CASSLAGPGELFF.

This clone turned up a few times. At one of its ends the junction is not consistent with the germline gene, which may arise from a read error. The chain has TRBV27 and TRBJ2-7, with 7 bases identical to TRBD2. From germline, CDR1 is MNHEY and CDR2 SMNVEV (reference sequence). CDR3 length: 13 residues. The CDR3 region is CASSSHGAGAPIF. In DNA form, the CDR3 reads TGTGCCAGCAGTTCCCACGGGGCGGGAGCCCCAATTTTC.

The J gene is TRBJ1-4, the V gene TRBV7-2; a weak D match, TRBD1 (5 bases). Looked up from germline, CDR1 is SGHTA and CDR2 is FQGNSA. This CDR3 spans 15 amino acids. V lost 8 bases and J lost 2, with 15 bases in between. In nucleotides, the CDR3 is TGTGCCAGCGCCAACGGGGGTACCACTAATGAAAAACTGTTTTTT. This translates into CASANGGTTNEKLFF.

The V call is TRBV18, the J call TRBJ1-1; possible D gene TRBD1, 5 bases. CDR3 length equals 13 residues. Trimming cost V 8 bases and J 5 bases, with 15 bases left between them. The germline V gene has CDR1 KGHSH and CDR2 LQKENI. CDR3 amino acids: CASLTSRETEAFF. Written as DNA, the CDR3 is TGTGCCAGCCTCACCAGCAGGGAAACTGAAGCTTTCTTT.

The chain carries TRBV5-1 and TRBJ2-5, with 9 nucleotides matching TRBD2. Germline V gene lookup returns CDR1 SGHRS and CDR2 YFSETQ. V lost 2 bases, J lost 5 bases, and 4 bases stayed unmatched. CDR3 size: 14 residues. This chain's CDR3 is CASSFTAGGETQYF. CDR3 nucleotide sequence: TGCGCCAGCAGCTTCACAGCGGGAGGTGAGACCCAGTACTTC.

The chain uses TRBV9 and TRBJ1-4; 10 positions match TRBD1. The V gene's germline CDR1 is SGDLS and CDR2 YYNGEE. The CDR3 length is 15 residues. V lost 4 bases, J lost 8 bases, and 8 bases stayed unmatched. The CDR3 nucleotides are TGTGCCAGCAGCCCTCGACAGGGGGCGCAAGAAAAACTGTTTTTT. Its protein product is CASSPRQGAQEKLFF.

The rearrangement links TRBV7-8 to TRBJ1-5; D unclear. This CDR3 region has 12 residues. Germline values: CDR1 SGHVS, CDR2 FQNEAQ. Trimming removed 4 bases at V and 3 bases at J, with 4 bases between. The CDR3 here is CASSSNNQPQHF. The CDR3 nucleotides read TGTGCCAGCAGCTCCAACAATCAGCCCCAGCATTTT.

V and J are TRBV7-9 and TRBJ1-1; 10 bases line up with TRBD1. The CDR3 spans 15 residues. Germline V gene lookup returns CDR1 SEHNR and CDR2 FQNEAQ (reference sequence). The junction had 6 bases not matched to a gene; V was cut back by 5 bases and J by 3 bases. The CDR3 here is CASSTMTGGYTEAFF. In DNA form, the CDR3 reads TGTGCCAGCAGCACCATGACAGGGGGCTACACTGAAGCTTTCTTT.

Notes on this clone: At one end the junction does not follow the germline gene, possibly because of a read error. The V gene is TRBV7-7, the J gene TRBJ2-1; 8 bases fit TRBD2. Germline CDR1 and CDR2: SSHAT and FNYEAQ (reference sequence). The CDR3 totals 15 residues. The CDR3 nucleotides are TGTGCTAGCAGCCGCCGGGAGGGCCCCTACAATGAGCAGTTCTTC. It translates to CASSRREGPYNEQFF.

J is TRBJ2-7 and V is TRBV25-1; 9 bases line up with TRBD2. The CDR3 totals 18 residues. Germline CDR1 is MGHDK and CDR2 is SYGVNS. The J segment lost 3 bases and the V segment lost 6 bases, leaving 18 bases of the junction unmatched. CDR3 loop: CASSVGGVGSGSIYEQYF. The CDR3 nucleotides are TGTGCCAGCAGCGTTGGAGGGGTGGGTAGCGGGAGTATCTACGAGCAGTACTTC.

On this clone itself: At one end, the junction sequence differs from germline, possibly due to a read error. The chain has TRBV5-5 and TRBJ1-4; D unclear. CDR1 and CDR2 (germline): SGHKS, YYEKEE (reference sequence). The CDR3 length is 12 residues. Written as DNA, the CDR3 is TGTGCCAGCAGCTTTTCCGGCGGGAGCGTCAATTTT. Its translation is CASSFSGGSVNF.

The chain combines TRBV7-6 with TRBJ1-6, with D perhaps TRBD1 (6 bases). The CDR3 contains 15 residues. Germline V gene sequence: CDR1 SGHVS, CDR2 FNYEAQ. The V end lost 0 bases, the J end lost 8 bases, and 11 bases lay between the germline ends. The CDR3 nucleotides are TGTGCCAGCAGCTTAGCAGCGGCAGGGGATTCACCCCTCCACTTT. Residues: CASSLAAAGDSPLHF. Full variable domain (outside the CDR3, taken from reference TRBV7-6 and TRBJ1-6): GAGVSQSPRYKVTKRGQDVALRCDPISGHVSLYWYRQALGQGPEFLTYFNYEAQQDKSGLPNDRFSAERPEGSISTLTIQRTEQRDSAMYRCASSLAAAGDSPLHFGNGTRLTVT.

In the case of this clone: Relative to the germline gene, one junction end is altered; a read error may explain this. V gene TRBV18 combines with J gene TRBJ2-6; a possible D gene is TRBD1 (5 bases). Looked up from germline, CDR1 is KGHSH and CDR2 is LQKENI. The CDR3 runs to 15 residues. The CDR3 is CASSPPSSGANGLTF. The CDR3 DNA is TGTGCCAGCTCCCCCCCGAGCTCTGGGGCCAACGGCCTGACTTTC. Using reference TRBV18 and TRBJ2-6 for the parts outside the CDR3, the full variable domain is NAGVMQNPRHLVRRRGQEARLRCSPMKGHSHVYWYRQLPEEGLKFMVYLQKENIIDESGMPKERFSAEFPKEGPSILRIQQVVRGDSAAYFCASSPPSSGANGLTFGAGSRLTVL.

For the CDR3, the DNA is TGTGCCAGCAGCTTGTCTACCGGAAACACCATATATTTT. Residues: CASSLSTGNTIYF. The chain joins TRBV5-5 to TRBJ1-3; D gene unclear. The CDR3 has 13 amino acids. The V end was cut by 1 base, the J end by 4 bases, with 6 bases between. Germline lookup yields CDR1 SGHKS and CDR2 YYEKEE (reference sequence).

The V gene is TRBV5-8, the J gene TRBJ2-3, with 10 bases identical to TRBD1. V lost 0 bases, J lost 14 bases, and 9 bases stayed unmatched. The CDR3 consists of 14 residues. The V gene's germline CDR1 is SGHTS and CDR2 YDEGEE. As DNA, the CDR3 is TGTGCCAGCAGCTTGGGACAGGGGGCGCCGAGTTGGTATTTT. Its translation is CASSLGQGAPSWYF.

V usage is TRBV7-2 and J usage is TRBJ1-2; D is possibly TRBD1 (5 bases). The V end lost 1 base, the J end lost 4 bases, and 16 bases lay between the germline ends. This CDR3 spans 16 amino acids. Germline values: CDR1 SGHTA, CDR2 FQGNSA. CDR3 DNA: TGTGCCAGCAGCTTAGACAGACAGTACATATCCTATGGCTACACCTTC. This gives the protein CASSLDRQYISYGYTF.

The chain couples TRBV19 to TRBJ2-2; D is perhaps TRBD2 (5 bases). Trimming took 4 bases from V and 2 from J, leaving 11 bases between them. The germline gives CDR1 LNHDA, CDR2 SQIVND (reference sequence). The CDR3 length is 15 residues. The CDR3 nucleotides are TGTGCCAGTAGTAGCCGGGAACACAACACCGGGGAGCTGTTTTTT. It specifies CASSSREHNTGELFF.

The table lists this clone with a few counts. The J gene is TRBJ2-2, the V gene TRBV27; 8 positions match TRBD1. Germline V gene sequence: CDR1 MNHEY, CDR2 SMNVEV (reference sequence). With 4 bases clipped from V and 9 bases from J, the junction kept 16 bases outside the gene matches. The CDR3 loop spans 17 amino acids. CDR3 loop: CASSYLGTGLGRRELFF. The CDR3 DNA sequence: TGTGCCAGCAGTTACCTAGGGACAGGATTGGGTAGAAGGGAGCTGTTTTTT.

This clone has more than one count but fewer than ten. Here the CDR3 reads CASSLVGTGGGNTEAFF. In nucleotides, the CDR3 is TGTGCCAGCAGCTTAGTAGGGACAGGGGGCGGGAACACTGAAGCTTTCTTT. V and J are TRBV7-2 and TRBJ1-1; TRBD1 aligns across 12 bases. Germline assignment: CDR1 SGHTA and CDR2 FQGNSA. The CDR3 extends over 17 amino acids. The V gene end was trimmed by 1 base and the J gene end by 1 base; junction bases not matched to a gene: 4.

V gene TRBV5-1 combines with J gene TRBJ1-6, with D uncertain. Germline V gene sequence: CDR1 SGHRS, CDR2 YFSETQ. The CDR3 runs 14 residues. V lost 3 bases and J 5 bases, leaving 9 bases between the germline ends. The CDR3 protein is CASSYAGNNSPLHF. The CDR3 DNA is TGCGCCAGCAGCTACGCGGGAAATAATTCACCCCTCCACTTT.

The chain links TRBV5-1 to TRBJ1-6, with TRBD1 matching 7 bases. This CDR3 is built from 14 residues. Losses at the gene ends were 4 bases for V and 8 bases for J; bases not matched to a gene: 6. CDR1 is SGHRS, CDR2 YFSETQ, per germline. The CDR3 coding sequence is TGCGCCAGCAGCCCAGGGACAGTTGATTCACCCCTCCACTTT. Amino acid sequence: CASSPGTVDSPLHF.